This T cell receptor (beta chain) was documented in a study of chemoradiotherapy in HPV16-positive cancers. Samples were taken several times over chemoradiotherapy. Study-level findings and limits: During treatment, candidate HPV-specific clones and E7-related motifs expanded in tumor.

Of note for this clone: Its antigen is as yet unknown.

TCRdb's copy holds only in-frame clones and misses some; the assay was immunoSEQ multiplex PCR. The sample lists about 9,000 clones, around 84% occurring once. The sample was tumor tissue, taken from a patient who underwent chemoradiotherapy. The clonotype comes from a human donor with HPV-associated anogenital cancer.

CDR3: CASGTDVNNEQFF. CDR3 nucleotides: TGTGCCTCCGGGACCGACGTCAACAATGAGCAGTTCTTC. The chain has TRBV19 and TRBJ2-1; D possibly uses TRBD1 or TRBD2 (5 bases each). Trimming cost V 11 bases and J 5 bases, with 16 bases left between them. This CDR3 region has 13 residues. CDR1 LNHDA and CDR2 SQIVND come from the germline V gene (reference sequence).